This TCR beta chain was found in a study of blood T cells in healthy people across ages. The CDR3 sequence is 13 residues long. In germline, CDR1 is GTSNPN, CDR2 SVGIG (reference sequence). The ends were cut back, 4 bases at V and 10 bases at J, with 17 bases in the middle. Primed by a sample-barcoded 5' primer and a J-beta primer mix, a second PCR proceeded for about 7 to 12 cycles. A single record per CDR3 protein comes from TCRdb applying MiXCR to the 5' RACE reads. Of 1.5 million to 2 million distinct CDR3 sequences listed, roughly 32% were seen once; the top ten hold roughly 12%. No fewer than 7 million PBMCs went into each sample.

The chain combines TRBV30 with TRBJ2-1; D remains unclear. The source of this sequence is a woman in her twenties or thirties in good health. The sequencing sample was made of blood. CDR3 protein: CAWTDGPGREQFF. CDR3 DNA sequence: TGTGCCTGGACGGACGGCCCCGGCAGGGAGCAGTTCTTC.